This T cell receptor beta chain is drawn from a study of shared clonotypes between healthy human individuals. Study-level points and caveats: Rarefaction showed sorted-subset sequencing was incomplete despite large depth. Sequencing depth was expected to influence donor clonotype sharing.

Generated by immunoSEQ multiplex PCR, the TCRdb table keeps only in-frame clones and is missing some. The repertoire holds around 2,000,000 clones, with 95% as singletons. Comment on this clone: Its antigen remains unknown.

V lost 2 bases, J lost 10 bases, and 6 bases stayed unmatched. Per the germline V gene, CDR1 is MNHEY and CDR2 is SVGAGI. CDR3 length: 15 residues. The material sequenced was naive CD4+ T cells sorted from blood. Subset in this sample: CD45RA+ positively selected. The chain combines TRBV6-5 with TRBJ1-6; 9 nucleotides match TRBD1. This sequence was found in a man between 18 and 29 years old in good health. The CDR3 region is CASSYRDRAWSPLHF. DNA for the CDR3: TGTGCCAGCAGTTACCGGGACAGGGCTTGGTCACCCCTCCACTTT.